Presented here are 16 T cell receptor beta chains from one specimen sequenced in a study of CD8 T cells in Susac syndrome. Random hexamers were used to reverse transcribe the RNA input (about 0.5 to 1 ug). One entry per CDR3 protein results from TCRdb running MiXCR on the immunoSEQ multiplex PCR reads. The sample lists about 160,000 distinct CDR3 sequences; approximately 93% were seen once. The sequencing sample was made of CD4+ T cells from PBMCs. The receptor source for this set is a human donor with multiple sclerosis.

J is TRBJ2-5 and V is TRBV9, with D unresolved. Germline values: CDR1 SGDLS, CDR2 YYNGEE. The CDR3 contains 13 residues. CDR3 residues: CAPTPGQAGTQYF. For the CDR3, the DNA is TGTGCACCTACCCCTGGGCAAGCCGGGACCCAGTACTTC.

The rearrangement links TRBV30 to TRBJ2-5; D may correspond to TRBD1 or TRBD2 (5 bases each). In germline, CDR1 is GTSNPN, CDR2 SVGIG (reference sequence). This CDR3 is 12 amino acids long. Trimming shortened V by 4 bases and J by 5 bases, and 11 bases separated the two germline ends. The CDR3 region is CAWMDWGETQYF. The CDR3 bases are TGTGCCTGGATGGACTGGGGGGAGACCCAGTACTTC.

The chain uses TRBV6-2 or TRBV6-3 and TRBJ1-5; possibly TRBD1 for D (6 bases). V gave up 0 bases and J gave up 9 bases, with 12 bases separating them. CDR1 MNHEY and CDR2 SVGEGT come from the germline V gene. The CDR3 sequence is 14 residues long. The CDR3 region has the DNA TGTGCCAGCAGTTACTCGACAGGCGGACTGCCCCAGCATTTT. Amino acids: CASSYSTGGLPQHF.

V is TRBV9 and J is TRBJ2-5; D is uncertain. The V and J ends lost 0 bases and 5 bases respectively, with 14 bases between them. This CDR3 has 15 amino acids. CDR1 is SGDLS and CDR2 is YYNGEE in the germline V gene. The CDR3 DNA reads as TGTGCCAGCAGCGTAGCTACGGAAGCTTGGGAGACCCAGTACTTC. It codes for CASSVATEAWETQYF. The whole variable domain, remainder taken from reference TRBV9 and TRBJ2-5, is DSGVTQTPKHLITATGQRVTLRCSPRSGDLSVYWYQQSLDQGLQFLIQYYNGEERAKGNILERFSAQQFPDLHSELNLSSLELGDSALYFCASSVATEAWETQYFGPGTRLLVL.

The chain joins TRBV3-1 to TRBJ1-4; D remains unclear. The V end was cut by 1 base, the J end by 2 bases, with 5 bases between. The CDR3 has 14 residues. CDR1 and CDR2 from the germline V gene are LGHDT and YNNKEL (reference sequence). The CDR3 coding sequence is TGTGCCAGCAGCCAAGGAATGACTAATGAAAAACTGTTTTTT. It encodes CASSQGMTNEKLFF.

V usage is TRBV6-2 or TRBV6-3 and J usage is TRBJ2-1; no firm D call. This CDR3 contains 12 residues. V was cut by 7 bases and J by 0 bases, with 4 bases left in between. CDR1 is MNHEY, CDR2 SVGEGT, per germline. Here the CDR3 DNA reads TGTGCCAGCACCAGCTCCTACAATGAGCAGTTCTTC. This translates into CASTSSYNEQFF.

The chain has TRBV2 and TRBJ2-1; no clear D gene. The CDR3 spans 12 residues. Trimming left V 6 bases short and J 9 bases short, with 12 bases between. CDR1 and CDR2 from the germline V gene are SNHLY and FYNNEI. The CDR3 sequence is CASSQVAGEQFF. The CDR3 DNA sequence: TGTGCCAGCAGCCAAGTAGCTGGTGAGCAGTTCTTC.

The chain combines TRBV7-2 with TRBJ2-1, with 10 bases lining up with TRBD2. The CDR3 sequence is 14 residues long. V was clipped by 1 base and J by 15 bases; unmatched bases: 9. Germline CDR1 and CDR2: SGHTA and FQGNSA. CDR3 nucleotide sequence: TGTGCCAGCAGCTTAGTGGAGCGGGAGGGCCACCGGTTCTTC. Translated, it gives CASSLVEREGHRFF.

J is TRBJ2-1 and V is TRBV29-1; tentatively, D is TRBD1 (5 bases). This CDR3 spans 15 amino acids. The ends were cut back, 4 bases at V and 3 bases at J, with 16 bases in the middle. Germline V CDR1 and CDR2: SQVTM, ANQGSEA. CDR3 sequence (DNA): TGCAGCGTTGTGCCTCAGGGCCCCTTCTACAATGAGCAGTTCTTC. Its translation: CSVVPQGPFYNEQFF.

V usage is TRBV20-1 and J usage is TRBJ2-5; possible D gene TRBD2, 5 bases. The V gene lost 6 bases and the J gene lost 5 bases, with 16 bases spanning the gap. Germline V gene sequence: CDR1 DFQATT, CDR2 SNEGSKA (reference sequence). This CDR3 comprises 13 residues. CDR3 protein: CSARRGSMETQYF. In nucleotides, the CDR3 is TGCAGTGCCAGGAGAGGGAGCATGGAGACCCAGTACTTC.

V usage is TRBV4-2 and J usage is TRBJ2-1, with TRBD1 matching over 10 bases. This CDR3 has 16 residues. Germline loops: CDR1 LGHNA, CDR2 YNFKEQ. V was clipped by 4 bases and J by 9 bases; unmatched bases: 12. CDR3 DNA: TGTGCCAGCAGCCTTCATTCGGGACAGGGGTCCAGTGAGCAGTTCTTC. Residues: CASSLHSGQGSSEQFF.

A single count supports this clonotype. This chain uses TRBV12-3 or TRBV12-4 with TRBJ2-2, with 9 bases lining up with TRBD2. The trim removed 4 bases at V and 3 bases at J, leaving 6 bases unmatched. The CDR3 extends over 16 amino acids. CDR3 bases: TGTGCCAGCAGTTCAGGGACTAGCCTCGACACCGGGGAGCTGTTTTTT. Protein: CASSSGTSLDTGELFF.

Only a few counts were recorded for this clonotype. This chain joins TRBV30 and TRBJ2-5, with D unresolved. Germline values: CDR1 GTSNPN, CDR2 SVGIG (reference sequence). Trimming removed 1 base at V and 2 bases at J, with 8 bases between. The CDR3 extends over 13 amino acids. The CDR3 coding sequence is TGTGCCTGGAGTGGGGCTAGTCAAGAGACCCAGTACTTC. Translating gives CAWSGASQETQYF.

A single count supports this clonotype. The chain joins TRBV5-6 to TRBJ1-2; D might be TRBD1 (5 bases). Trimming left V 4 bases short and J 6 bases short, with 16 bases between. Germline loops: CDR1 SGHDT, CDR2 YYEEEE. The CDR3 loop spans 14 amino acids. The CDR3 DNA follows: TGTGCCAGCAGCCGACCCGTCAGGGTGGATGGCTACACCTTC. Amino acid sequence: CASSRPVRVDGYTF.

The chain couples TRBV6-2 or TRBV6-3 to TRBJ1-5, with a tentative D call TRBD1 (6 bases). Trimming removed 5 bases from V and 6 bases from J, with 14 bases in between. This CDR3 spans 14 amino acids. CDR1 MNHEY and CDR2 SVGEGT come from the germline V gene. The CDR3 reads CASSLEGVSQPQHF. Here the CDR3 DNA reads TGTGCCAGCAGTCTGGAGGGGGTATCTCAGCCCCAGCATTTT.

The rearrangement links TRBV5-1 to TRBJ2-1; 9 bases match TRBD2. Germline V lookup: CDR1 SGHRS, CDR2 YFSETQ. This CDR3 has 15 residues. J lost 6 bases, V lost 5 bases, and 9 bases had no gene match. Here the CDR3 reads CASRPLAGMGNEQFF. CDR3 nucleotide sequence: TGCGCCAGCAGACCTCTAGCGGGAATGGGCAATGAGCAGTTCTTC.